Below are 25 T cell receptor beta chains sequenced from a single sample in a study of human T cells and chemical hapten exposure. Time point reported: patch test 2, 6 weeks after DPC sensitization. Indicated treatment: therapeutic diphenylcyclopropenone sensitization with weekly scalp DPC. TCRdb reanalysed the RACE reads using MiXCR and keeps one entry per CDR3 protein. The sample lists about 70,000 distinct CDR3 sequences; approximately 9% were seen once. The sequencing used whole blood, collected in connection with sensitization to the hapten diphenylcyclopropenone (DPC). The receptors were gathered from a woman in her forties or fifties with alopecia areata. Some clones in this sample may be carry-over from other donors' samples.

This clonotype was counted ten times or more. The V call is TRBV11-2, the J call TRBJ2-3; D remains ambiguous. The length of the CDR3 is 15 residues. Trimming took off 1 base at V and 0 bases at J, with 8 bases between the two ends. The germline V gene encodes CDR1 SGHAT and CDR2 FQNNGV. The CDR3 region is CASSLVRASTDTQYF. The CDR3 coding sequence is TGTGCCAGCAGCTTAGTCAGAGCTAGCACAGATACGCAGTATTTT.

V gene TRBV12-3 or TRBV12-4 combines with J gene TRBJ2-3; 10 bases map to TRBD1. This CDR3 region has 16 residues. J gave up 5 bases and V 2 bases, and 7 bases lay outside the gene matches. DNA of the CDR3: TGTGCCAGCAGTTTAAGCGGGACAGGGGTTAGAGATACGCAGTATTTT. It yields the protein CASSLSGTGVRDTQYF.

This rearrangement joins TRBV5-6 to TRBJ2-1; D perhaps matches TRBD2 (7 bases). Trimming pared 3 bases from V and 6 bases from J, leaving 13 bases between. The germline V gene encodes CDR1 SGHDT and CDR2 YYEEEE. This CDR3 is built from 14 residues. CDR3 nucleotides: TGTGCCAGCAGCTGGCGGGGGCCACCCAATGAGCAGTTCTTC. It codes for CASSWRGPPNEQFF.

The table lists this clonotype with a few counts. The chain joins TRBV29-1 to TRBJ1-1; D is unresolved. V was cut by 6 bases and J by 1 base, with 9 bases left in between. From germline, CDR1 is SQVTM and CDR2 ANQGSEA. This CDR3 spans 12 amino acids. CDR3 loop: CSVPAWNTEAFF. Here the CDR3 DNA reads TGCAGCGTGCCCGCCTGGAACACTGAAGCTTTCTTT.

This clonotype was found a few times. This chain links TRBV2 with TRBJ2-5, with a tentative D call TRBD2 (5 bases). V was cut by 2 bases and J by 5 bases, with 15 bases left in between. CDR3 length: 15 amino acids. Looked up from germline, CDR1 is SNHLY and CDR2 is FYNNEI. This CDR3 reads CASSEPGRRRETQYF. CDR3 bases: TGTGCCAGCAGTGAACCAGGACGGAGGCGCGAGACCCAGTACTTC.

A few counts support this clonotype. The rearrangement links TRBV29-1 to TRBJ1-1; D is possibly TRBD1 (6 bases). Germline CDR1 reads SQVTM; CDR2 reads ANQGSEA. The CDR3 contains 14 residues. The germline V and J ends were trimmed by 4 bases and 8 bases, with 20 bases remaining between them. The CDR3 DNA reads TGCAGCGTTGTGGAGAGCGCCAGGGGATCCGAAGCTTTCTTT. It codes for CSVVESARGSEAFF.

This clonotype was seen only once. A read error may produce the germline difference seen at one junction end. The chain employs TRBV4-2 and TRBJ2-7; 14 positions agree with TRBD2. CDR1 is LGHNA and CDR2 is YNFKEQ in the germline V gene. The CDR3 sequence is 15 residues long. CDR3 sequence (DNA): TGTGCCAGCAGACGACTAGCGGGAGGGCCAGGGGAGCAGTACTTT. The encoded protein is CASRRLAGGPGEQYF.

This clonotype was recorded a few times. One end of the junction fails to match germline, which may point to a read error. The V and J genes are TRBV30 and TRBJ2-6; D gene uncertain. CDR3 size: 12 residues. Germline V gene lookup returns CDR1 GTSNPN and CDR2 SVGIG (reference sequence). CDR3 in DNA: TGTGGCTGGCACGGTGGGGCCAACGTCCTGACTTTC. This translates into CGWHGGANVLTF.

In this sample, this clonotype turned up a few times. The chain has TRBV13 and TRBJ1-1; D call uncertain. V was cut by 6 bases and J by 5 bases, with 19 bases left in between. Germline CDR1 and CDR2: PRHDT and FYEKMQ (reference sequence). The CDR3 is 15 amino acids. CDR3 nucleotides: TGTGCCAGCAGTTCAAGGCCCTCATTCGGGACTGAAGCTTTCTTT. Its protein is CASSSRPSFGTEAFF.

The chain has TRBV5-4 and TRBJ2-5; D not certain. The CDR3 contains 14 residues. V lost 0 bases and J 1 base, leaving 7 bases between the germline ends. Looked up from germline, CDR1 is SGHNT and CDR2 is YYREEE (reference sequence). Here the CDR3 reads CASSLEGLQETQYF. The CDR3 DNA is TGTGCCAGCAGCTTGGAAGGGCTCCAAGAGACCCAGTACTTC.

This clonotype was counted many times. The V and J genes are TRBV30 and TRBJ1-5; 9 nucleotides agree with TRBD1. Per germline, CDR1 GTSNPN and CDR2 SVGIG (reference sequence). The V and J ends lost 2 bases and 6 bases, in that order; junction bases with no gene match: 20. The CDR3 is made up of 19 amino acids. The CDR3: CAWSFRGTGIGWRSQPQHF. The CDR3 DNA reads TGTGCCTGGAGTTTTCGAGGGACAGGGATCGGCTGGCGGAGTCAGCCCCAGCATTTT.

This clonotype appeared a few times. CDR3 in amino acids: CASSSKYGQYF. CDR3 nucleotide sequence: TGTGCCAGCAGTTCTAAGTACGGACAGTACTTC. The V call is TRBV6-2 or TRBV6-3, the J call TRBJ2-7, with no clear D. This CDR3 spans 11 amino acids. Trimming removed 4 bases from V and 10 bases from J, with 11 bases in between. Germline CDR1 reads MNHEY; CDR2 reads SVGEGT.

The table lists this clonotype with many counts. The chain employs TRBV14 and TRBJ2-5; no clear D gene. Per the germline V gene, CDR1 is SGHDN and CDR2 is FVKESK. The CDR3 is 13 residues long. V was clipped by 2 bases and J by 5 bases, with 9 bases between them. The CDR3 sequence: CASSQRMDETQYF. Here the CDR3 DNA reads TGTGCCAGCAGCCAAAGGATGGATGAGACCCAGTACTTC.

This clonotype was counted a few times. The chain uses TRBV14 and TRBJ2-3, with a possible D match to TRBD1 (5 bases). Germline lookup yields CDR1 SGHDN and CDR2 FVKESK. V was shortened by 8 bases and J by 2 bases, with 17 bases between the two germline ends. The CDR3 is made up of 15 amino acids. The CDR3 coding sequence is TGTGCCAGCTCCCCCCGGACACCGCACACAGATACGCAGTATTTT. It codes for CASSPRTPHTDTQYF.

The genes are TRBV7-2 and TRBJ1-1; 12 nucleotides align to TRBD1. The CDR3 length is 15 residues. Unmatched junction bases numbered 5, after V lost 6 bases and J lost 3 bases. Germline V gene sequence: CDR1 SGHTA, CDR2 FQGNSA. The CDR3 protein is CASSPGQGADTEAFF. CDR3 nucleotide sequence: TGTGCCAGCAGTCCGGGACAGGGGGCGGACACTGAAGCTTTCTTT.

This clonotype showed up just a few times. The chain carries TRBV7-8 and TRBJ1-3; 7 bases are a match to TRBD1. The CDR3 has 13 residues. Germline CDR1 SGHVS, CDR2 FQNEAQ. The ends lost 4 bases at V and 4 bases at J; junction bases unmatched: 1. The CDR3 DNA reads TGTGCCAGCAGCTCGGACAGGGGAAACACCATATATTTT. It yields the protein CASSSDRGNTIYF.

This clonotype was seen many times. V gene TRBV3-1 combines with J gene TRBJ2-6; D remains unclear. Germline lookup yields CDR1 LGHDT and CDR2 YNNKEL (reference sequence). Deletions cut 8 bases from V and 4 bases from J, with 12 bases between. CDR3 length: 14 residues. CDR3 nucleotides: TGTGCCAGCGCGTTGGGGTCAGGGGCCAACGTCCTGACTTTC. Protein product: CASALGSGANVLTF. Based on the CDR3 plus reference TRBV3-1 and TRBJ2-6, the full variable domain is DTAVSQTPKYLVTQMGNDKSIKCEQNLGHDTMYWYKQDSKKFLKIMFSYNNKELIINETVPNRFSPKSPDKAHLNLHINSLELGDSAVYFCASALGSGANVLTFGAGSRLTVL.

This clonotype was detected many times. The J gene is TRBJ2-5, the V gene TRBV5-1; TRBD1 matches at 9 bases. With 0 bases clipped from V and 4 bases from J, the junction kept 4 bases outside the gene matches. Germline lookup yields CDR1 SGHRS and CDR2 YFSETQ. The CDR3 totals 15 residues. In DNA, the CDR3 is TGCGCCAGCAGCTTGGCCGGGACAGGGTCAGAGACCCAGTACTTC. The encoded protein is CASSLAGTGSETQYF. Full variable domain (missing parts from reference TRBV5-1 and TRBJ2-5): KAGVTQTPRYLIKTRGQQVTLSCSPISGHRSVSWYQQTPGQGLQFLFEYFSETQRNKGNFPGRFSGRQFSNSRSEMNVSTLELGDSALYLCASSLAGTGSETQYFGPGTRLLVL.

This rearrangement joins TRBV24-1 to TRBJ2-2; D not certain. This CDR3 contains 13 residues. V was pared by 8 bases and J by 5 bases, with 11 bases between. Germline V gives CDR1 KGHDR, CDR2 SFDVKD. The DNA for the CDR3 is TGTGCCACCACGGAAGGTTTAACCGGGGAGCTGTTTTTT. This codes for CATTEGLTGELFF.

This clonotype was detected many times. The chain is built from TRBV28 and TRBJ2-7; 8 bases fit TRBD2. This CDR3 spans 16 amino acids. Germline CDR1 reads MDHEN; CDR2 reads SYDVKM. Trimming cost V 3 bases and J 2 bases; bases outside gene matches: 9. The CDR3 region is CASSFAGLDLPYEQYF. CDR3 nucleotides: TGTGCCAGCAGTTTTGCGGGACTAGACCTCCCCTACGAGCAGTACTTC.

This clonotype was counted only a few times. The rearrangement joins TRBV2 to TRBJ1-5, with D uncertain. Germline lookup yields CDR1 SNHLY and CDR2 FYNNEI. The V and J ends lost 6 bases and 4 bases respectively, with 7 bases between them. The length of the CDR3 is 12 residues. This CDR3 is CASSVTNQPQHF. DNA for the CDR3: TGTGCCAGCAGCGTAACTAATCAGCCCCAGCATTTT.

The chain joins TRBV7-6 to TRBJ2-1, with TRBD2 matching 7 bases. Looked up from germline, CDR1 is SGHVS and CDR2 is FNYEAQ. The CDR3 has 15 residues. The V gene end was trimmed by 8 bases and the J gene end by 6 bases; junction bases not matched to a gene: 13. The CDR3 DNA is TGTGCCAGCGAGCTCGCTCCGGGGGAGGGCAATGAGCAGTTCTTC. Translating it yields CASELAPGEGNEQFF.

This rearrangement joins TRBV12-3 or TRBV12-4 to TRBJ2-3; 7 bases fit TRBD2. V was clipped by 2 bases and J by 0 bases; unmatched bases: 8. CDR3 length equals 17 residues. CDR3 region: CASSLRLAESSTDTQYF. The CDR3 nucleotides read TGTGCCAGCAGTTTACGTCTAGCGGAAAGTAGCACAGATACGCAGTATTTT.

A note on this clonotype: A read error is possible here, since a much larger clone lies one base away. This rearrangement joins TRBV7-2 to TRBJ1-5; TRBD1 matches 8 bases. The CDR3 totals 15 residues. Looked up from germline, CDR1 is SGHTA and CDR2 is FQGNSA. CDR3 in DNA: TGTGCCAGCAGTTCAGGACAGGGTAGCAGTCAGCCCCAGCATTTT. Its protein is CASSSGQGSSQPQHF.

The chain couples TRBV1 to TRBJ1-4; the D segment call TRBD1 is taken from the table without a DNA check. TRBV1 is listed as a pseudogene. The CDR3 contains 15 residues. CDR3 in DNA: TGCACCAGCAGCCTTCGGACAGCGAGTAATGAAAAACTGTTTTTT. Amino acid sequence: CTSSLRTASNEKLFF.